Included here is one TCR beta chain sequence, with context. Repertoires were generated with immunoSEQ multiplex PCR, while TCRdb's copy carries only in-frame clones and drops some. The table lists roughly 62,000 clones, 91% of them singletons. Germline CDR1 and CDR2: MGHRA and YSYEKL. This CDR3 contains 16 residues. Trimming left V 3 bases short and J 6 bases short, with 17 bases between. The entry originates in a study of graft-versus-host responses after intestinal transplantation. This receptor was taken from a human patient who received an intestinal transplant, so some T cells may come from the graft donor. Material: PBMCs, obtained almost 120 days after intestinal transplantation. V and J are TRBV4-1 and TRBJ2-2; D gene ambiguous. The CDR3 sequence is CASSHDTLVFAGELFF. In DNA, the CDR3 is TGCGCCAGCAGCCATGATACCCTAGTTTTCGCCGGGGAGCTGTTTTTT.